These T cell receptor beta chains were read from a single sample in a study of blood T cell repertoires in COVID-19. Sequenced by immunoSEQ multiplex PCR; TCRdb stores in-frame clones only, minus some. The table records approximately 160,000 clones, around 84% of them present only once. Sequencing input: peripheral blood. Receptor source: a woman in her forties or fifties in a cohort sampled during active or convalescent COVID-19. CDR3s include the opening cysteine and the closing phenylalanine or tryptophan. The order of the fields is V gene, D gene, clone size, J gene, CDR3 DNA, CDR3 protein. The D gene is left open where the match is weak. Expanded clones are given a class, and other clones once, few, many or no size at all.

v_call: TRBV19
d_call: .
clone_size: once
j_call: TRBJ1-1
cdr3_nt: TGTGCCAGTAGTACCCCCCCTGCGGGGCTGAACACTGAAGCTTTCTTT
cdr3_aa: CASSTPPAGLNTEAFF

v_call: TRBV7-9
d_call: .
clone_size: .
j_call: TRBJ2-1
cdr3_nt: TGTGCCAGCAGCTTATGGACCAGGGGCGCTGAGCAGTTCTTC
cdr3_aa: CASSLWTRGAEQFF

v_call: TRBV5-1
d_call: TRBD1
clone_size: .
j_call: TRBJ2-5
cdr3_nt: TGCGCCAGCAGCTTGGAGGGACAGAGAGAGACCCAGTACTTC
cdr3_aa: CASSLEGQRETQYF

v_call: TRBV19
d_call: TRBD1
clone_size: .
j_call: TRBJ2-7
cdr3_nt: TGTGCCAGTACCGTTTCCGGACAGGGGAGCTCCTACGAGCAGTACTTC
cdr3_aa: CASTVSGQGSSYEQYF

v_call: TRBV5-1
d_call: .
clone_size: .
j_call: TRBJ1-3
cdr3_nt: TGCGCCAGCAGCAAAGGGGACACTCACTCTGGAAACACCATATATTTT
cdr3_aa: CASSKGDTHSGNTIYF

v_call: TRBV7-9
d_call: TRBD1
clone_size: .
j_call: TRBJ1-1
cdr3_nt: TGTGCCAGCAGATCTAACGGTCAGGGGGGACGTAACACTGAAGCTTTCTTT
cdr3_aa: CASRSNGQGGRNTEAFF

v_call: TRBV6-5
d_call: .
clone_size: .
j_call: TRBJ1-3
cdr3_nt: TGTGCCAGCATGTCGGGAAACACCATATATTTT
cdr3_aa: CASMSGNTIYF

v_call: TRBV19
d_call: TRBD1
clone_size: once
j_call: TRBJ1-2
cdr3_nt: TGTGCCAGTAATCGGGACAGGGGGTATGGTGGCTACACCTTC
cdr3_aa: CASNRDRGYGGYTF

v_call: TRBV7-2
d_call: TRBD2
clone_size: once
j_call: TRBJ2-1
cdr3_nt: TGTGCCAGCACCCGGGGCGGGGGGGCCTACAATGAGCAGTTCTTC
cdr3_aa: CASTRGGGAYNEQFF

v_call: TRBV3-1/TRBV3-2
d_call: .
clone_size: .
j_call: TRBJ2-6
cdr3_nt: TGTGCCAGCAGCCAAGGATGGGGGACACTACTCTCTGGGGCCAACGTCCTGACTTTC
cdr3_aa: CASSQGWGTLLSGANVLTF

v_call: TRBV5-1
d_call: TRBD1
clone_size: once
j_call: TRBJ2-7
cdr3_nt: TGCGCCAGCAGCTGGGACAGAGAATACGAGCAGTACTTC
cdr3_aa: CASSWDREYEQYF

v_call: TRBV7-2
d_call: .
clone_size: .
j_call: TRBJ1-5
cdr3_nt: TGTGCCAGCAGCTCCCCCGCGGGCAGATGGAGCAATCAGCCCCAGCATTTT
cdr3_aa: CASSSPAGRWSNQPQHF

v_call: TRBV7-9
d_call: TRBD2
clone_size: .
j_call: TRBJ2-7
cdr3_nt: TGTGCCAGCAGCCCGGGACTAACCGCTTACGAGCAGTACTTC
cdr3_aa: CASSPGLTAYEQYF

v_call: TRBV6-1
d_call: TRBD2
clone_size: .
j_call: TRBJ2-1
cdr3_nt: TGTGCCAGCAGTGAAGCGTCGGGGGGGCCGGACAATGAGCAGTTCTTC
cdr3_aa: CASSEASGGPDNEQFF

v_call: TRBV6-5
d_call: .
clone_size: .
j_call: TRBJ1-1
cdr3_nt: TGTGCCAGCAAAAACAGGGCTCGCATGAACACTGAAGCTTTCTTT
cdr3_aa: CASKNRARMNTEAFF

v_call: TRBV11-2
d_call: .
clone_size: .
j_call: TRBJ1-5
cdr3_nt: TGTGCCAGCAGCTTAGATCAAACAGGGACCCAGCATTTT
cdr3_aa: CASSLDQTGTQHF

v_call: TRBV3-1/TRBV3-2
d_call: .
clone_size: .
j_call: TRBJ1-4
cdr3_nt: TGTGCCAGCAGCCAAGACCGTCGAAAGAACTATTATAATGAAAAACTGTTTTTT
cdr3_aa: CASSQDRRKNYYNEKLFF

v_call: TRBV5-1
d_call: .
clone_size: few
j_call: TRBJ2-3
cdr3_nt: TGCGCCAGCAGCTTGGGGGGGCCTCAAGATACGCAGTATTTT
cdr3_aa: CASSLGGPQDTQYF

v_call: TRBV6-5
d_call: TRBD1
clone_size: few
j_call: TRBJ2-7
cdr3_nt: TGTGCCAGCGTGGGACAGGGGGCTTACGAGCAGTACTTC
cdr3_aa: CASVGQGAYEQYF

v_call: TRBV5-1
d_call: TRBD2
clone_size: .
j_call: TRBJ2-7
cdr3_nt: TGCGCCAGCAGCTTGCAGACTAGCGGGGGGCTGTCCTACGAGCAGTACTTC
cdr3_aa: CASSLQTSGGLSYEQYF

v_call: TRBV7-3
d_call: .
clone_size: .
j_call: TRBJ2-1
cdr3_nt: TGTGCCAGCAGCCCGATACTGGCGGACTACAATGAGCAGTTCTTC
cdr3_aa: CASSPILADYNEQFF

v_call: TRBV30
d_call: .
clone_size: .
j_call: TRBJ2-7
cdr3_nt: TGTGCCTGGAGTGTAAAGGGTGCTACGGGGGAGCAGTACTTC
cdr3_aa: CAWSVKGATGEQYF

v_call: TRBV5-4
d_call: TRBD1
clone_size: .
j_call: TRBJ2-3
cdr3_nt: TGTGCCAGCAGCTGGACGACAGGGACGAGCACAGATACGCAGTATTTT
cdr3_aa: CASSWTTGTSTDTQYF

v_call: TRBV24-1
d_call: .
clone_size: .
j_call: TRBJ2-1
cdr3_nt: TGTGCCACCAGTGCCGGAGGGGATTCTTCCGCCAATGAGCAGTTCTTC
cdr3_aa: CATSAGGDSSANEQFF

v_call: TRBV18
d_call: TRBD1
clone_size: once
j_call: TRBJ1-1
cdr3_nt: TGTGCCAGCTCACTAGACAGGGAGTCCCAAGCTTTCTTT
cdr3_aa: CASSLDRESQAFF

v_call: TRBV7-9
d_call: .
clone_size: .
j_call: TRBJ2-7
cdr3_nt: TGTGCCAGCAGCCCTCGCGGGACGGAGACCTACGAGCAGTACTTC
cdr3_aa: CASSPRGTETYEQYF

v_call: TRBV9
d_call: TRBD2
clone_size: few
j_call: TRBJ2-1
cdr3_nt: TGTGCCAGCAGCGTATTAGCGGGGGGGGACAATGAGCAGTTCTTC
cdr3_aa: CASSVLAGGDNEQFF

v_call: TRBV2
d_call: .
clone_size: .
j_call: TRBJ1-4
cdr3_nt: TGTGCCAGCAGGCGGGAGGGTGCTAATGAAAAACTGTTTTTT
cdr3_aa: CASRREGANEKLFF

v_call: TRBV9
d_call: TRBD1
clone_size: once
j_call: TRBJ1-6
cdr3_nt: TGTGCCAGCAGCCCAGGGAGGACAGGCTTGGCCTATAATTCACCCCTCCACTTT
cdr3_aa: CASSPGRTGLAYNSPLHF

v_call: TRBV7-2
d_call: .
clone_size: .
j_call: TRBJ2-4
cdr3_nt: TGTGCCAGCAGCGACGGTTTACAGGGACGGAACATTCAGTACTTC
cdr3_aa: CASSDGLQGRNIQYF

v_call: TRBV2
d_call: .
clone_size: .
j_call: TRBJ1-2
cdr3_nt: TGTGCCGGGAGGGGGGTAGGCTATGGCTACACCTTC
cdr3_aa: CAGRGVGYGYTF

v_call: TRBV29-1
d_call: .
clone_size: .
j_call: TRBJ2-2
cdr3_nt: TGCAGCTTCAGGGTCCACGGGGAGCTGTTTTTT
cdr3_aa: CSFRVHGELFF

v_call: TRBV7-6
d_call: .
clone_size: .
j_call: TRBJ2-6
cdr3_nt: TGTGCCAGCAGCTTAAGGCCTCACCAGGGGACGGGCTCTGGGGCCAACGTCCTGACTTTC
cdr3_aa: CASSLRPHQGTGSGANVLTF

v_call: TRBV6-6
d_call: .
clone_size: .
j_call: TRBJ2-7
cdr3_nt: TGTGCCAGCAATCCCGGGACAAATGATTACGAGCAGTACTTC
cdr3_aa: CASNPGTNDYEQYF

v_call: TRBV19
d_call: TRBD2
clone_size: .
j_call: TRBJ2-1
cdr3_nt: TGTGCCAGTAGCTTGTCAATAGCGGGGGGGGAAAATGAGCAGTTCTTC
cdr3_aa: CASSLSIAGGENEQFF

v_call: TRBV2
d_call: TRBD2
clone_size: .
j_call: TRBJ2-1
cdr3_nt: TGTGCCAGCAGTGACTCCCCGGGGGGAAGTTACAATGAGCAGTTCTTC
cdr3_aa: CASSDSPGGSYNEQFF

v_call: TRBV6-5
d_call: .
clone_size: .
j_call: TRBJ2-1
cdr3_nt: TGTGCCAGCAGTTACGAGAGCTCCTACAATGAGCAGTTCTTC
cdr3_aa: CASSYESSYNEQFF

v_call: TRBV7-9
d_call: .
clone_size: .
j_call: TRBJ1-6
cdr3_nt: TGTGCCAGCAGCTTACTTGCAGTTTATAATTCACCCCTCCACTTT
cdr3_aa: CASSLLAVYNSPLHF

v_call: TRBV7-2
d_call: TRBD1
clone_size: .
j_call: TRBJ1-1
cdr3_nt: TGTGCCAGCACCCTCCTGACAGGGGTGGCCACTGAAGCTTTCTTT
cdr3_aa: CASTLLTGVATEAFF

v_call: TRBV7-2
d_call: .
clone_size: .
j_call: TRBJ1-1
cdr3_nt: TGTGCCAGCAGCGTGACGGGACTGACGAACACTGAAGCTTTCTTT
cdr3_aa: CASSVTGLTNTEAFF

v_call: TRBV9
d_call: .
clone_size: .
j_call: TRBJ1-2
cdr3_nt: TGTGCCAGCAGCGTAGGTAGGCAGGCTAACTATGGCTACACCTTC
cdr3_aa: CASSVGRQANYGYTF

v_call: TRBV6-5
d_call: TRBD2
clone_size: .
j_call: TRBJ2-1
cdr3_nt: TGTGCCAGCAGTTCTTTAGCGGGGGGCCCTAACAATGAGCAGTTCTTC
cdr3_aa: CASSSLAGGPNNEQFF

v_call: TRBV30
d_call: TRBD1
clone_size: .
j_call: TRBJ1-2
cdr3_nt: TGTGCCTGGAGTCTCGACAGGGGGGATGGCTACACCTTC
cdr3_aa: CAWSLDRGDGYTF

v_call: TRBV9
d_call: .
clone_size: .
j_call: TRBJ1-4
cdr3_nt: TGTGCCAGCAGCGTAGCTCCCCAGGGTGCGGATGAAAAACTGTTTTTT
cdr3_aa: CASSVAPQGADEKLFF

v_call: TRBV19
d_call: .
clone_size: .
j_call: TRBJ1-3
cdr3_nt: TGTGCCAGTAGCCTTGTGTCGAGCTCTGGAAACACCATATATTTT
cdr3_aa: CASSLVSSSGNTIYF

v_call: TRBV6-4
d_call: TRBD2
clone_size: .
j_call: TRBJ2-3
cdr3_nt: TGTGCCAGCAGCCGGCGGGGGGGCACAGATACGCAGTATTTT
cdr3_aa: CASSRRGGTDTQYF

v_call: TRBV10-3
d_call: .
clone_size: .
j_call: TRBJ1-1
cdr3_nt: TGTGCCACCAGGAGGGAGGGGACTGAAGCTTTCTTT
cdr3_aa: CATRREGTEAFF

v_call: TRBV10-1
d_call: .
clone_size: .
j_call: TRBJ1-1
cdr3_nt: TGCGCCAGCACTAAGGACATAGGGGACACTGAAGCTTTCTTT
cdr3_aa: CASTKDIGDTEAFF

v_call: TRBV7-8
d_call: .
clone_size: .
j_call: TRBJ1-4
cdr3_nt: TGTGCCAGCAGCTTACAGGGGTGGGAAAAACTGTTTTTT
cdr3_aa: CASSLQGWEKLFF